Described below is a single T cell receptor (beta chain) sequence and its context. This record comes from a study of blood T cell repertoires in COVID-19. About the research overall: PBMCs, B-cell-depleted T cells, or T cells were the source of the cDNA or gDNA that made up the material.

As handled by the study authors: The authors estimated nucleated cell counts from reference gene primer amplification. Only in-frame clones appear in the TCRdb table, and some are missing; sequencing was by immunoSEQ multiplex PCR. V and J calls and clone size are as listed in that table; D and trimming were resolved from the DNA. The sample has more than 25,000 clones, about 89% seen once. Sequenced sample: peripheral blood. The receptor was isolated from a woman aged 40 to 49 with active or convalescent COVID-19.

CDR3: CASSLRAGGGQETQYF. CDR3 bases: TGTGCCAGCAGCCTTCGCGCAGGCGGGGGACAAGAGACCCAGTACTTC. The J gene is TRBJ2-5, the V gene TRBV14; 7 nucleotides align to TRBD2. The CDR3 loop spans 16 amino acids. Trimming took 4 bases from V and 2 from J; bases not matched to a gene: 10. Germline values: CDR1 SGHDN, CDR2 FVKESK.